A single sample gave rise to the 9 T cell receptor beta chains below, sequenced in a study of tumor-infiltrating lymphocytes in primary liver carcinoma. The source material, roughly 18-33 mg of unsorted bulk tissue, was used to co-extract RNA and DNA. Production of TCR beta cDNA used 400 to 650 ng total RNA together with a constant-region primer. It was through three nested multiplex PCR rounds of slightly modified ARM-PCR that TCR beta libraries arose. The first two PCR rounds, around 11 cycles each, used TRBV1-TRBV30 forward primers and a C-beta reverse primer. In TCRdb, the multiplex PCR reads were re-called with MiXCR into one record per CDR3 protein. The sample has roughly 200,000 distinct CDR3 sequences; around 81% are singletons. The sequencing sample was made of tumor tissue from primary liver carcinoma. The source is a man in his forties with primary liver carcinoma and hepatitis B virus infection.

J is TRBJ2-1 and V is TRBV6-1; the match to TRBD1 covers 7 bases. Trimming removed 4 bases from V and 8 bases from J; junction bases left unmatched: 11. The germline V gene encodes CDR1 MNHNS and CDR2 SASEGT. The CDR3 has 15 residues. The CDR3 reads CASSGGRGFSYEQFF. The CDR3, as DNA: TGTGCCAGCAGTGGGGGCAGGGGGTTTAGCTATGAGCAGTTCTTC.

This clonotype was recorded only once. Germline is not matched at one junction end, which may reflect a read error. This chain uses TRBV11-2 with TRBJ2-6, with TRBD1 matching 8 bases. Germline values: CDR1 SGHAT, CDR2 FQNNGV. This CDR3 is built from 15 residues. CDR3: CASSLDRDGAIVLTF. The DNA for the CDR3 is TGTGCAAGCAGCTTGGACAGGGATGGGGCCATCGTCCTGACTTTC.

The chain joins TRBV6-1 to TRBJ2-5; D possibly corresponds to TRBD2 (7 bases). Germline V gives CDR1 MNHNS, CDR2 SASEGT. Trimming pared 10 bases from V and 7 bases from J, leaving 19 bases between. This CDR3 region has 13 residues. The CDR3 protein is CANCDGGRGTQYF. CDR3 nucleotides: TGTGCCAACTGTGACGGGGGGCGAGGGACCCAGTACTTC.

Comment on this clonotype: Likely a read error: the CDR3 ends without its conserved phenylalanine or tryptophan. The V and J genes are TRBV12-3 or TRBV12-4 and TRBJ2-2; weak D call: TRBD2 (6 bases). The CDR3 spans 16 residues. CDR3 nucleotide sequence: TGTGCCAGCAGCCTCCGTGGAGGGCGAATCACCGGGGGGCTGTTTTTA. As protein: CASSLRGGRITGGLFL.

Concerning this clonotype itself: This could be a read error, since a much larger clone is one nucleotide away. The chain recombines TRBV5-6 with TRBJ2-1; D ambiguous. The CDR3 is made up of 13 amino acids. The germline V and J ends were trimmed by 1 base and 9 bases, with 11 bases remaining between them. The germline V gene has CDR1 SGHDT and CDR2 YYEEEE. CDR3 amino acids: CASSLFRVVEQFF. The CDR3 DNA is TGTGCCAGCAGCTTGTTTAGGGTCGTTGAGCAGTTCTTC.

As to this clonotype: This may be a read error, as it is one base from a much larger clone. The J gene is TRBJ2-7, the V gene TRBV5-1, with unresolved D. Germline V lookup: CDR1 SGHRS, CDR2 YFSETQ. The CDR3 contains 14 residues. The DNA for the CDR3 is TGCGCCAGCAACTTGGTTACGGGCCCCTACGAGCAGTACTTC. Translation: CASNLVTGPYEQYF.

Turning to this clonotype: One end of the junction does not line up with germline, which may come from a read error. The chain links TRBV11-2 to TRBJ1-5, with TRBD1 matching 9 bases. Looked up from germline, CDR1 is SGHAT and CDR2 is FQNNGV. This CDR3 has 15 residues. CDR3 loop: CASSLTGGGNQPHHF. The CDR3 DNA sequence: TGTGCCAGCAGCTTAACAGGGGGCGGCAATCAGCCCCATCATTTT.

This clonotype was counted a single time. At one boundary the junction diverges from the germline segment, which might be a read error. CDR3 DNA: TGTGCCAGCGGACTGTTTAAATATGGCTGCACCTTC. Protein sequence: CASGLFKYGCTF. The chain joins TRBV6-2 or TRBV6-3 to TRBJ1-2; no clear D. Per germline, CDR1 MNHEY and CDR2 SVGEGT. The CDR3 totals 12 residues.

This clonotype was seen ten or more times. The chain employs TRBV29-1 and TRBJ1-4, with unresolved D. V shed 3 bases and J shed 8 bases, with 10 bases lying between them. Germline V lookup: CDR1 SQVTM, CDR2 ANQGSEA. The length of the CDR3 is 12 residues. Here the CDR3 DNA reads TGCAGCGTTGAGGTCATTGGGGAAAAACTGTTTTTT. It codes for CSVEVIGEKLFF. Full variable domain (rest looked up from reference TRBV29-1 and TRBJ1-4): SAVISQKPSRDICQRGTSLTIQCQVDSQVTMMFWYRQQPGQSLTLIATANQGSEATYESGFVIDKFPISRPNLTFSTLTVSNMSPEDSSIYLCSVEVIGEKLFFGSGTQLSVL.